This entry features one T cell receptor (beta chain) sequence. This specimen belongs to a study of PD-L1 blockade in urothelial cancer. In the study overall: Atezolizumab therapy began for patients at some point between 2014 and 2015, dosed at 1,200 mg intravenously every 3 weeks.

The CDR3 runs 16 residues. From germline, CDR1 is LNHDA and CDR2 SQIVND (reference sequence). V was clipped by 1 base and J by 0 bases, with 12 bases between them. Spiking each PCR with synthetic TCR analog templates was performed. Some clones are missing from TCRdb's copy, which holds only in-frame ones; the method was immunoSEQ multiplex PCR. The sample holds approximately 50,000 clones, around 83% seen once. This sample's time point: pretreatment peripheral blood. Disease in patients was locally advanced or metastatic urothelial carcinoma. This chain connects TRBV19 to TRBJ2-5; D might be TRBD1 (7 bases). The starting material was PBMCs, obtained around atezolizumab (anti-PD-L1) treatment. The receptor's source is a man aged 60 to 69 with urothelial cancer. Here the CDR3 DNA reads TGTGCCAGTAGTATAGGCGGGACAGCGTACCAAGAGACCCAGTACTTC. This codes for CASSIGGTAYQETQYF.